Presented here are 13 T cell receptor beta chains from one specimen sequenced in a study of human T cells and chemical hapten exposure. Documented time point: patch test 2, 6 weeks after DPC sensitization. Noted treatment: therapeutic diphenylcyclopropenone sensitization with weekly scalp DPC. One entry per CDR3 protein, called by TCRdb with MiXCR from the RACE reads. Of about 40,000 distinct CDR3 sequences in the sample, around 9% were seen once. Here the sequenced sample was whole blood, taken in connection with sensitization to the hapten diphenylcyclopropenone (DPC). The receptors originated from a woman between 40 and 55 years old with alopecia areata. Some clones in this sample may be carry-over from other donors' samples.

This clonotype showed up many times. This chain connects TRBV29-1 to TRBJ2-6; D is possibly TRBD1 or TRBD2 (5 bases each). Germline loops: CDR1 SQVTM, CDR2 ANQGSEA. Trimming left V 4 bases short and J 2 bases short, with 9 bases between. The CDR3 has 14 residues. CDR3: CSVGVGAGANVLTF. DNA for the CDR3: TGCAGCGTTGGCGTGGGGGCTGGGGCCAACGTCCTGACTTTC.

This clonotype has at least ten counts. This chain uses TRBV2 with TRBJ2-3, with 7 bases that match TRBD1. The V gene's germline CDR1 is SNHLY and CDR2 FYNNEI. The ends lost 6 bases at V and 3 bases at J; junction bases unmatched: 6. The CDR3 runs 14 residues. Here the CDR3 DNA reads TGTGCCAGCAGGAAGGGACAGATAACAGATACGCAGTATTTT. It specifies CASRKGQITDTQYF.

This clonotype is termed medium-sized. This chain joins TRBV29-1 and TRBJ2-3, with TRBD1 matching 9 bases. J gave up 5 bases and V 6 bases, and 12 bases lay outside the gene matches. The CDR3 consists of 15 residues. CDR1 and CDR2 (germline): SQVTM, ANQGSEA. CDR3 region: CSVEQGARSGDTQYF. CDR3 bases: TGCAGCGTAGAACAGGGGGCACGTTCGGGAGATACGCAGTATTTT.

This clonotype was seen ten or more times. The chain combines TRBV4-3 with TRBJ2-1; 10 bases are a match to TRBD2. Germline assignment: CDR1 LGHNA and CDR2 YSLEER. This CDR3 contains 17 residues. With V trimmed by 3 bases and J by 8 bases, 13 bases remained unmatched. CDR3 amino acids: CASSQVQLAGEVYEQFF. The CDR3 coding sequence is TGCGCCAGCAGCCAGGTGCAGCTAGCGGGGGAGGTGTATGAGCAGTTCTTC.

This clonotype was detected a few times. This chain uses TRBV2 with TRBJ1-6; D possibly corresponds to TRBD1 (6 bases). The germline V and J ends were trimmed by 3 bases and 14 bases, with 11 bases remaining between them. CDR1 SNHLY and CDR2 FYNNEI come from the germline V gene. This CDR3 has 12 residues. The CDR3 reads CASSDNKGALHF. The CDR3 bases are TGTGCCAGCAGTGACAACAAGGGGGCCCTCCACTTT.

This clonotype was picked up many times. The J gene is TRBJ1-5, the V gene TRBV7-2; D perhaps matches TRBD1 (6 bases). Trimming took off 5 bases at V and 1 base at J, with 18 bases between the two ends. The CDR3 spans 17 residues. The germline CDR1 and CDR2 sequences are SGHTA and FQGNSA. This CDR3 reads CASSPTRRGASNQPQHF. The DNA for the CDR3 is TGTGCCAGCAGCCCTACCCGCAGGGGCGCGAGCAATCAGCCCCAGCATTTT.

This clonotype was seen repeatedly, ten times or more. The gene calls are TRBV12-3 or TRBV12-4 and TRBJ1-1; possibly TRBD1 for D (5 bases). The CDR3 is 14 amino acids. Trimming removed 8 bases from V and 5 bases from J, with 18 bases in between. The CDR3 reads CASFYRRGRTEAFF. The CDR3 nucleotides read TGTGCCAGCTTCTACCGGCGGGGACGGACTGAAGCTTTCTTT.

The sample holds many counts of this clonotype. V and J are TRBV30 and TRBJ1-2, with 8 positions matching TRBD1. V lost 3 bases, J lost 4 bases, and 4 bases stayed unmatched. Germline V gene sequence: CDR1 GTSNPN, CDR2 SVGIG (reference sequence). The CDR3 totals 13 residues. The CDR3 region is CAWSYRGGYGYTF. The CDR3 DNA sequence: TGTGCCTGGAGCTACAGGGGGGGCTATGGCTACACCTTC.

This clonotype occurred many times. J is TRBJ1-2 and V is TRBV20-1; no firm D call. Trimming shortened V by 2 bases and J by 8 bases, and 9 bases separated the two germline ends. This CDR3 region has 11 residues. The V gene's germline CDR1 is DFQATT and CDR2 SNEGSKA (reference sequence). The CDR3 DNA reads as TGCAGTGCTAGATCAGCCCGGGGCTACACCTTC. It encodes CSARSARGYTF.

This chain connects TRBV28 to TRBJ2-3; 7 nucleotides line up with TRBD2. This CDR3 comprises 15 residues. V trimming: 5 bases; J trimming: 3 bases; junction bases outside the gene matches: 8. Germline CDR1 is MDHEN and CDR2 is SYDVKM. Written as DNA, the CDR3 is TGTGCCAGCAGTCCAGGGAGGGGCAGGACAGATACGCAGTATTTT. Translated, it gives CASSPGRGRTDTQYF.

This clonotype was seen repeatedly, ten times or more. The CDR3 sequence is CASQRLGQGDEKLFF. DNA of the CDR3: TGTGCCAGCCAGCGCCTAGGACAGGGGGATGAAAAACTGTTTTTT. V and J are TRBV19 and TRBJ1-4; TRBD1 agrees at 10 bases. V trimming: 9 bases; J trimming: 6 bases; junction bases outside the gene matches: 10. The V gene's germline CDR1 is LNHDA and CDR2 SQIVND (reference sequence). This CDR3 region has 15 residues.

This clonotype was recorded many times. The rearrangement uses TRBV6-6 and TRBJ1-1; tentatively, D is TRBD1 (6 bases). Trimming pared 6 bases from V and 3 bases from J, leaving 26 bases between. This CDR3 has 18 amino acids. Germline CDR1 reads MNHNY; CDR2 reads SVGAGI (reference sequence). Here the CDR3 reads CASSPRWGGLIEDTEAFF. CDR3 coding DNA: TGTGCCAGCAGCCCCCGCTGGGGGGGGCTGATTGAGGACACTGAAGCTTTCTTT.

CDR3 sequence (DNA): TGTGCCAGCAGCGCAACAGGGGTACAAGAGACCCAGTACTTC. This gives the protein CASSATGVQETQYF. The chain has TRBV7-6 and TRBJ2-5; TRBD1 aligns across 7 bases. The V gene end was trimmed by 5 bases and the J gene end by 2 bases; junction bases not matched to a gene: 5. The CDR3 runs to 14 residues. CDR1 is SGHVS and CDR2 is FNYEAQ in the germline V gene.